Listed here are 18 T cell receptor beta chains from one sample, sequenced in a study of CD8 T cells in ankylosing spondylitis (dated by TCRdb to 2017 to 2019). Libraries were prepared through 5' RACE. Sequencer: Illumina HiSeq 2500. TCRdb reprocessed the public reads (quality trimming at Q25 with fastp, clone calling with MiXCR) and kept in-frame beta chains. Records with the same CDR3 protein are collapsed into one entry carrying the most frequent genes and DNA. The table for this sample lists 250,000 or so distinct CDR3 sequences; more than 15% of them were counted only once. The ten most abundant clones make up more than 25% of the sample. The sample taken for sequencing was blood, either unsorted or a sorted T cell fraction (not recorded which). The receptors were sampled from a male donor with ankylosing spondylitis or in good health (not recorded which).

To note about this clonotype: A much larger clone lies a single base off, so this may be a read error. This chain uses TRBV29-1 with TRBJ2-1; the match to TRBD2 covers 7 bases. CDR1 SQVTM and CDR2 ANQGSEA come from the germline V gene. The CDR3 length is 14 residues. The CDR3 DNA reads TGCAGCGTAGAAGGAGGACTAGGCTACAATGGGCAGTTCTTC. Its protein product is CSVEGGLGYNGQFF.

The CDR3 protein is CASSVIGAAAQETQYF. The CDR3 nucleotides read TGTGCCAGCAGCGTAATAGGAGCGGCGGCTCAAGAGACCCAGTACTTC. V usage is TRBV9 and J usage is TRBJ2-5; the D gene is possibly TRBD2 (5 bases). The CDR3 runs 16 residues. Germline CDR1 SGDLS, CDR2 YYNGEE. The V end was cut by 1 base, the J end by 2 bases, with 15 bases between.

This clonotype has at least ten counts. The rearrangement uses TRBV27 and TRBJ2-5; D possibly corresponds to TRBD2 (5 bases). Deletions cut 0 bases from V and 7 bases from J, with 9 bases between. CDR1 MNHEY and CDR2 SMNVEV come from the germline V gene (reference sequence). This CDR3 spans 13 amino acids. CDR3 sequence reads: CASSLSARGTQYF. CDR3 bases: TGTGCCAGCAGTTTATCGGCCCGGGGGACCCAGTACTTC.

In its sample, this clonotype was seen a few times. The V call is TRBV29-1, the J call TRBJ2-2; no firm D call. Trimming cost V 1 base and J 0 bases, with 9 bases left between them. Germline V gene sequence: CDR1 SQVTM, CDR2 ANQGSEA. CDR3 length equals 15 residues. Here the CDR3 reads CSVEGAKTNTGELFF. The CDR3 DNA follows: TGCAGCGTTGAAGGGGCGAAAACGAACACCGGGGAGCTGTTTTTT.

This clonotype was counted a few times. The V gene is TRBV4-3, the J gene TRBJ2-5; D unclear. The CDR3 spans 14 residues. CDR1 is LGHNA, CDR2 YSLEER, per germline. Trimming took off 4 bases at V and 5 bases at J, with 14 bases between the two ends. This chain's CDR3 is CASSPGVSAETQYF. The CDR3 coding sequence is TGCGCCAGCAGCCCCGGAGTTTCGGCTGAGACCCAGTACTTC.

V is TRBV29-1 and J is TRBJ2-3; 9 bases are a match to TRBD2. Germline assignment: CDR1 SQVTM and CDR2 ANQGSEA. This CDR3 is 14 amino acids long. J lost 4 bases, V lost 5 bases, and 7 bases had no gene match. DNA of the CDR3: TGCAGCGTTACTACTAGCGGGTATCCAGATACGCAGTATTTT. This sequence encodes CSVTTSGYPDTQYF.

This clonotype was seen at least ten times. The V call is TRBV6-2 or TRBV6-3, the J call TRBJ2-7; D gene uncertain. Trimming pared 3 bases from V and 0 bases from J, leaving 6 bases between. CDR1 MNHEY and CDR2 SVGEGT come from the germline V gene. There are 13 residues in the CDR3. The CDR3 coding sequence is TGTGCCAGCAGTTATTCAACCTCCTACGAGCAGTACTTC. This gives the protein CASSYSTSYEQYF.

This clonotype was recorded at least ten times. The rearrangement links TRBV9 to TRBJ2-5, with D possibly being TRBD1 or TRBD2 (6 bases each). Per germline, CDR1 SGDLS and CDR2 YYNGEE. V gave up 2 bases and J gave up 1 base, with 9 bases separating them. This CDR3 has 14 residues. CDR3 protein: CASSVGGGQETQYF. DNA for the CDR3: TGTGCCAGCAGCGTGGGGGGCGGCCAAGAGACCCAGTACTTC.

This clonotype occurred many times. CDR3 in amino acids: CASSVGDSSGKGGEQFF. For the CDR3, the DNA is TGTGCCAGCAGCGTAGGAGATAGCAGCGGGAAAGGAGGTGAGCAGTTCTTC. The chain combines TRBV9 with TRBJ2-1; 7 bases are shared with TRBD2. CDR1 SGDLS and CDR2 YYNGEE come from the germline V gene. CDR3 length: 17 residues. Trimming at V came to 0 bases and at J to 9 bases, leaving 15 bases not matched to a gene.

This clonotype was seen at least ten times. The rearrangement uses TRBV4-2 and TRBJ2-2; TRBD2 aligns across 10 bases. The CDR3 sequence is 18 residues long. The germline V gene encodes CDR1 LGHNA and CDR2 YNFKEQ. The V gene end was trimmed by 1 base and the J gene end by 4 bases; junction bases not matched to a gene: 9. The DNA for the CDR3 is TGTGCCAGCAGCCAAGCCGAGAGCGGGAGGGAGAGCACCGGGGAGCTGTTTTTT. Amino acid sequence: CASSQAESGRESTGELFF.

V usage is TRBV4-3 and J usage is TRBJ1-1, with D possibly being TRBD1 (5 bases). Germline CDR1 is LGHNA and CDR2 is YSLEER. V was trimmed by 0 bases and J by 5 bases, leaving 19 bases between them. The CDR3 spans 17 residues. CDR3 in amino acids: CASSQDFGGATRTEAFF. Here the CDR3 DNA reads TGCGCCAGCAGCCAAGATTTTGGAGGGGCAACCAGAACTGAAGCTTTCTTT.

The chain recombines TRBV5-5 with TRBJ1-1; 7 nucleotides match TRBD1. V dropped 7 bases and J dropped 4; count of bases not matched to a gene: 7. The CDR3 sequence is 13 residues long. Germline V CDR1 and CDR2: SGHKS, YYEKEE (reference sequence). The CDR3 nucleotides are TGTGCCAGCGAACAGGGGAGGACCACTGAAGCTTTCTTT. Encoded protein: CASEQGRTTEAFF.

The chain employs TRBV6-1 and TRBJ2-5; 8 nucleotides line up with TRBD2. The V gene end was trimmed by 5 bases and the J gene end by 7 bases; junction bases not matched to a gene: 24. CDR1 is MNHNS and CDR2 is SASEGT in the germline V gene. This CDR3 contains 19 residues. CDR3 loop: CASSTGRVFSGGTSWTQYF. In DNA, the CDR3 is TGTGCCAGCAGTACAGGGCGGGTTTTCTCGGGAGGGACTTCATGGACCCAGTACTTC.

This clonotype came up a few times. V is TRBV4-1 and J is TRBJ1-1; 7 bases are shared with TRBD1. Germline CDR1 is MGHRA and CDR2 is YSYEKL. The CDR3 spans 14 residues. V was pared by 4 bases and J by 4 bases, with 6 bases of the junction left unmatched. CDR3 region: CASSLRQGPTEAFF. Here the CDR3 DNA reads TGCGCCAGCAGCCTTAGACAGGGACCCACTGAAGCTTTCTTT.

This clonotype was picked up a small number of times. The chain joins TRBV7-6 to TRBJ2-7; D is unresolved. Germline loops: CDR1 SGHVS, CDR2 FNYEAQ. Trimming left V 1 base short and J 4 bases short, with 11 bases between. The CDR3 is made up of 14 amino acids. CDR3 in amino acids: CASSLGSSRYEQYF. The DNA of the CDR3 is TGTGCCAGCAGCTTAGGGTCATCCCGTTACGAGCAGTACTTC. The whole variable domain, remainder taken from reference TRBV7-6 and TRBJ2-7, is GAGVSQSPRYKVTKRGQDVALRCDPISGHVSLYWYRQALGQGPEFLTYFNYEAQQDKSGLPNDRFSAERPEGSISTLTIQRTEQRDSAMYRCASSLGSSRYEQYFGPGTRLTVT.

In this sample, this clonotype turned up a few times. The chain is built from TRBV12-3 or TRBV12-4 and TRBJ2-2; 7 bases are a match to TRBD2. The CDR3 is made up of 18 amino acids. After removal of 4 bases from V and 6 bases from J, the junction contained 17 bases not matched to a gene. CDR3 in DNA: TGTGCCAGCAGTTACACCCGGGGAGGGCCCCAAATCCCCGGGGAGCTGTTTTTT. As protein: CASSYTRGGPQIPGELFF.

The rearrangement joins TRBV7-2 to TRBJ2-1; TRBD1 agrees at 7 bases. Germline V lookup: CDR1 SGHTA, CDR2 FQGNSA. Trimming at V came to 5 bases and at J to 5 bases, leaving 6 bases not matched to a gene. This CDR3 is built from 14 residues. The CDR3 reads CASSKDRAHNEQFF. The CDR3 coding sequence is TGTGCCAGCAGCAAAGACAGGGCCCACAATGAGCAGTTCTTC.

The genes are TRBV2 and TRBJ1-1; tentative D call: TRBD1 (5 bases). Per germline, CDR1 SNHLY and CDR2 FYNNEI. The CDR3 runs to 16 residues. V was pared by 7 bases and J by 7 bases, with 25 bases between. The CDR3, as DNA: TGTGCCAGCACTGAGGGACGGCCCTCCCGCGCCCTTGAAGCTTTCTTT. Translation gives CASTEGRPSRALEAFF.